Below are 24 T cell receptor beta chains sequenced from a single sample in a study of tumor-infiltrating lymphocytes in localized non-small cell lung cancer. Repertoires were generated with immunoSEQ multiplex PCR, while TCRdb's copy carries only in-frame clones and drops some. The sample shows 15,000 to 20,000 clones, more than 70% of them seen only once. Sequencing was performed on uninvolved lung tissue not adjacent to the tumor. The receptors come from a human donor with non-small cell lung cancer.

The gene calls are TRBV7-6 and TRBJ2-7; the match to TRBD2 covers 13 bases. Germline V gene sequence: CDR1 SGHVS, CDR2 FNYEAQ. This CDR3 region has 15 residues. Trimming removed 5 bases from V and 12 bases from J; junction bases left unmatched: 13. The CDR3 DNA sequence: TGTGCCAGCAGCCATATAGGACTAGCGGGAGACGGGCTGTACTTC. Encoded protein: CASSHIGLAGDGLYF.

The chain combines TRBV9 with TRBJ2-5; TRBD2 matches 8 bases. CDR1 is SGDLS, CDR2 YYNGEE, per germline. CDR3 length: 17 residues. J was trimmed by 5 bases and V by 0 bases; bases with no gene match: 12. CDR3 coding DNA: TGTGCCAGCAGCGTAGGGAGCAGCGGGAGTTTGTCCGAGACCCAGTACTTC. Translation: CASSVGSSGSLSETQYF. The full variable domain, rest sourced from reference TRBV9 and TRBJ2-5, is DSGVTQTPKHLITATGQRVTLRCSPRSGDLSVYWYQQSLDQGLQFLIQYYNGEERAKGNILERFSAQQFPDLHSELNLSSLELGDSALYFCASSVGSSGSLSETQYFGPGTRLLVL.

This chain links TRBV2 with TRBJ2-1; D not certain. The length of the CDR3 is 15 residues. The germline V and J ends were trimmed by 5 bases and 4 bases, with 15 bases remaining between them. From germline, CDR1 is SNHLY and CDR2 FYNNEI. For the CDR3, the DNA is TGTGCCAGCAGTTTAAGTCAAAGGGATTACAATGAGCAGTTCTTC. Translation gives CASSLSQRDYNEQFF.

The chain combines TRBV5-1 with TRBJ1-1, with D perhaps TRBD1 (5 bases). The germline V and J ends were trimmed by 0 bases and 4 bases, with 10 bases remaining between them. This CDR3 contains 14 residues. The germline CDR1 and CDR2 sequences are SGHRS and YFSETQ. This CDR3 reads CASSLERGLTEAFF. CDR3 DNA sequence: TGCGCCAGCAGCTTGGAAAGGGGACTCACTGAAGCTTTCTTT. The variable domain in full, completed from reference TRBV5-1 and TRBJ1-1, reads KAGVTQTPRYLIKTRGQQVTLSCSPISGHRSVSWYQQTPGQGLQFLFEYFSETQRNKGNFPGRFSGRQFSNSRSEMNVSTLELGDSALYLCASSLERGLTEAFFGQGTRLTVV.

This chain connects TRBV5-4 to TRBJ2-7; no reliable D call. Germline V gene lookup returns CDR1 SGHNT and CDR2 YYREEE (reference sequence). Trimming took 2 bases from V and 8 from J, leaving 11 bases between them. The length of the CDR3 is 12 residues. CDR3 nucleotides: TGTGCCAGCAGCTTTACTAAAGAGAAGCAGTACTTC. Its translation is CASSFTKEKQYF.

The chain joins TRBV28 to TRBJ1-1; D gene uncertain. Germline-derived CDR1 and CDR2 are MDHEN and SYDVKM. This CDR3 is built from 13 residues. Trimming removed 8 bases from V and 0 bases from J, with 10 bases in between. CDR3: CASSKQLNTEAFF. The CDR3 DNA sequence: TGTGCCAGCTCCAAACAGCTGAACACTGAAGCTTTCTTT.

The V and J genes are TRBV30 and TRBJ2-1; 7 nucleotides agree with TRBD1. Trimming cost V 2 bases and J 9 bases; bases outside gene matches: 7. This CDR3 has 13 residues. Germline V lookup: CDR1 GTSNPN, CDR2 SVGIG (reference sequence). CDR3 residues: CAWSITGVPEQFF. CDR3 DNA sequence: TGTGCCTGGAGTATAACAGGGGTTCCTGAGCAGTTCTTC.

This chain uses TRBV5-1 with TRBJ1-2; D remains unclear. CDR1 SGHRS and CDR2 YFSETQ come from the germline V gene. This CDR3 spans 13 amino acids. Between the trimmed V and J ends, which lost 4 bases and 3 bases, there was a span of 10 bases. The CDR3 loop reads CASSREPHYGYTF. CDR3 DNA: TGCGCCAGCAGCAGGGAACCGCACTATGGCTACACCTTC.

The chain has TRBV5-1 and TRBJ1-1, with D maybe TRBD1 (5 bases). This CDR3 has 15 residues. Germline CDR1 reads SGHRS; CDR2 reads YFSETQ. Trimming pared 4 bases from V and 4 bases from J, leaving 17 bases between. CDR3 coding DNA: TGCGCCAGCAGCCCTGCTGGCCCAGGGACCACTGAAGCTTTCTTT. As protein: CASSPAGPGTTEAFF.

The chain carries TRBV5-1 and TRBJ2-3; no reliable D call. The germline V and J ends were trimmed by 9 bases and 1 base, with 15 bases remaining between them. The CDR3 has 14 residues. Germline V lookup: CDR1 SGHRS, CDR2 YFSETQ. CDR3 loop: CATYPDPGTDTQYF. CDR3 DNA: TGCGCCACCTACCCGGACCCCGGCACAGATACGCAGTATTTT.

CDR3 loop: CASSLASGQRGYTF. CDR3 sequence (DNA): TGCGCCAGCAGCTTGGCCTCGGGTCAGCGGGGCTACACCTTC. The chain has TRBV5-1 and TRBJ1-2; no definite D call. Germline CDR1 and CDR2: SGHRS and YFSETQ. Trimming shortened V by 0 bases and J by 8 bases, and 14 bases separated the two germline ends. The CDR3 runs 14 residues.

The chain employs TRBV5-1 and TRBJ2-3, with D possibly being TRBD2 (6 bases). The CDR3 consists of 16 residues. Germline CDR1 and CDR2: SGHRS and YFSETQ. V lost 1 base, J lost 0 bases, and 12 bases lay in between. This chain's CDR3 is CASSLQRELSTDTQYF. CDR3 nucleotides: TGCGCCAGCAGCTTGCAACGGGAGCTAAGCACAGATACGCAGTATTTT.

V gene TRBV25-1 combines with J gene TRBJ2-5; D gene ambiguous. Germline V CDR1 and CDR2: MGHDK, SYGVNS. The ends were cut back, 2 bases at V and 0 bases at J, with 7 bases in the middle. The CDR3 covers 14 residues. CDR3 sequence (DNA): TGTGCCAGCAGTGAACATGGCAACCAAGAGACCCAGTACTTC. Encoded protein: CASSEHGNQETQYF.

This clone showed up just once. The rearrangement uses TRBV15 and TRBJ2-5; 8 positions match TRBD1. The V gene end was trimmed by 1 base and the J gene end by 0 bases; junction bases not matched to a gene: 4. Germline values: CDR1 LNHNV, CDR2 YYDKDF (reference sequence). The CDR3 contains 16 residues. The CDR3 region has the DNA TGTGCCACCAGCAGAGCCCGGGACAGGCACCAAGAGACCCAGTACTTC. This translates into CATSRARDRHQETQYF. The full variable domain, rest sourced from reference TRBV15 and TRBJ2-5, is DAMVIQNPRYQVTQFGKPVTLSCSQTLNHNVMYWYQQKSSQAPKLLFHYYDKDFNNEADTPDNFQSRRPNTSFCFLDIRSPGLGDTAMYLCATSRARDRHQETQYFGPGTRLLVL.

The gene calls are TRBV7-9 and TRBJ2-5; D is undetermined. V was trimmed by 4 bases and J by 5 bases, leaving 8 bases between them. This CDR3 has 12 residues. The germline V gene encodes CDR1 SEHNR and CDR2 FQNEAQ (reference sequence). The CDR3 DNA is TGTGCCAGCAGCTATTCTGGGGAGACCCAGTACTTC. This codes for CASSYSGETQYF.

This chain uses TRBV2 with TRBJ1-5; D gene unclear. The CDR3 consists of 15 residues. V was cut by 4 bases and J by 4 bases, with 14 bases left in between. The germline gives CDR1 SNHLY, CDR2 FYNNEI. CDR3 loop: CASSALGLENQPQHF. As DNA, the CDR3 is TGTGCCAGCAGTGCATTAGGACTGGAGAATCAGCCCCAGCATTTT.

The J gene is TRBJ1-1, the V gene TRBV9; D is undetermined. CDR3 length equals 14 residues. Germline-derived CDR1 and CDR2 are SGDLS and YYNGEE. Trimming removed 0 bases from V and 1 base from J, with 7 bases in between. The CDR3 coding sequence is TGTGCCAGCAGCGTAGGACCGACGAACACTGAAGCTTTCTTT. Protein: CASSVGPTNTEAFF.

This clone was counted only a few times. The CDR3: CASSRQSWQPQHF. Written as DNA, the CDR3 is TGTGCCAGCAGTAGGCAGTCTTGGCAGCCCCAGCATTTT. The chain joins TRBV28 to TRBJ1-5; unclear D gene. V was shortened by 5 bases and J by 7 bases, with 12 bases between the two germline ends. This CDR3 region has 13 residues. The germline CDR1 and CDR2 sequences are MDHEN and SYDVKM.

The V gene is TRBV6-1, the J gene TRBJ2-1, with D unclear. Germline CDR1 MNHNS, CDR2 SASEGT. V lost 2 bases to trimming and J lost 9 bases, with 8 bases between them. The CDR3 runs 12 residues. Here the CDR3 DNA reads TGTGCCAGCAGTGAACGGAGCGTTGAGCAGTTCTTC. Residues: CASSERSVEQFF.

The rearrangement uses TRBV5-1 and TRBJ2-2; D is ambiguous. This CDR3 is 16 amino acids long. Germline assignment: CDR1 SGHRS and CDR2 YFSETQ. Between the trimmed V and J ends, which lost 4 bases and 4 bases, there was a span of 17 bases. The CDR3 bases are TGCGCCAGCAGCAACAGATCCCTGTTTCTCACCGGGGAGCTGTTTTTT. Amino acids: CASSNRSLFLTGELFF. Full variable domain (outside the CDR3, taken from reference TRBV5-1 and TRBJ2-2): KAGVTQTPRYLIKTRGQQVTLSCSPISGHRSVSWYQQTPGQGLQFLFEYFSETQRNKGNFPGRFSGRQFSNSRSEMNVSTLELGDSALYLCASSNRSLFLTGELFFGEGSRLTVL.

The J gene is TRBJ2-7, the V gene TRBV6-6, with TRBD1 as a possible D gene (6 bases). Trimming removed 0 bases at V and 6 bases at J, with 9 bases between. Germline V CDR1 and CDR2: MNHNY, SVGAGI (reference sequence). CDR3 length: 13 amino acids. The CDR3 loop reads CASSYSPGAEQYF. The CDR3 DNA sequence: TGTGCCAGCAGTTACTCGCCAGGGGCCGAGCAGTACTTC.

The sample holds a few counts of this clone. J is TRBJ1-2 and V is TRBV2; tentatively, D is TRBD1 (6 bases). The CDR3 spans 13 residues. Germline V gene data show CDR1 as SNHLY and CDR2 as FYNNEI. Trimming left V 8 bases short and J 8 bases short, with 18 bases between. The CDR3 loop reads CASAEERGAGYTF. In DNA form, the CDR3 reads TGTGCCAGCGCCGAGGAGCGGGGGGCGGGCTACACCTTC.

This clone has just a few counts. V and J are TRBV11-2 and TRBJ2-1, with 7 bases fitting TRBD1. This CDR3 contains 14 residues. CDR1 is SGHAT and CDR2 is FQNNGV in the germline V gene. V lost 6 bases and J lost 15; bases outside the gene matches: 17. CDR3 sequence: CASSPGTAYRWGFF. The CDR3 DNA follows: TGTGCCAGCAGTCCCGGGACAGCGTACAGGTGGGGGTTCTTC.

The chain recombines TRBV7-2 with TRBJ2-7; D perhaps matches TRBD2 (6 bases). CDR3 length: 14 residues. Germline CDR1 SGHTA, CDR2 FQGNSA. Trimming took off 5 bases at V and 11 bases at J, with 22 bases between the two ends. In DNA form, the CDR3 reads TGTGCCAGCAGCCTAGTAATTTCGGAGGGGTTGAAGTACTTC. Its translation: CASSLVISEGLKYF. The entire variable domain, with the rest obtained from reference TRBV7-2 and TRBJ2-7, is as follows: GAGVSQSPSNKVTEKGKDVELRCDPISGHTALYWYRQSLGQGLEFLIYFQGNSAPDKSGLPSDRFSAERTGGSVSTLTIQRTQQEDSAVYLCASSLVISEGLKYFGPGTRLTVT.